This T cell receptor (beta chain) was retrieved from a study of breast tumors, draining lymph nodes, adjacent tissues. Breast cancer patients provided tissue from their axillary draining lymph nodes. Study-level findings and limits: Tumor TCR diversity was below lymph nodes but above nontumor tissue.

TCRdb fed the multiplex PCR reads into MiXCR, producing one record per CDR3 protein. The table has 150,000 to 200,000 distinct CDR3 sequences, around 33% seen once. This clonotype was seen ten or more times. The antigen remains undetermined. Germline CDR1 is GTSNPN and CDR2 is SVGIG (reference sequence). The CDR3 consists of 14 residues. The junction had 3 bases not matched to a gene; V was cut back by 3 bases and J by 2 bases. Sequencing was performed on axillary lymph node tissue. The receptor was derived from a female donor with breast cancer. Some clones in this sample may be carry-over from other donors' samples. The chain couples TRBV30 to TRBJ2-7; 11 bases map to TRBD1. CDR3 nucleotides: TGTGCCTGGAGGCGGGGACAGGGGGCCTACGAGCAGTACTTC. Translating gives CAWRRGQGAYEQYF.